The clone carrying this TCR beta chain was counted a single time. Its specificity is unknown. The immunoSEQ assay was version 4, run in survey mode. Here immunoSEQ multiplex PCR was the method, and the copy in TCRdb shows in-frame clones only, minus some. The top ten clones hold around 0.48% of a sample with around 40,000 clones, approximately 90% of them seen once. This entry comes from a study of persistence of HIV-infected CD4 T cells. Notes on the study in general: Degenerate expanded CDR3beta sequences were enriched among CMV- and Gag-responding cells.

This nonspecific control used anti-CD3/anti-CD28 bead stimulation of CD4+ T cells. Responding CD4+ T cells were sorted by upregulation of both CD40 ligand and CD69. Inclusion required CMV-positive serology and CD4+ counts above 400 cells/uL. The V end was cut by 2 bases, the J end by 0 bases, with 8 bases between. The CDR3 runs 15 residues. Germline values: CDR1 SGHTA, CDR2 FQGTGA. This receptor was identified in an adult woman with HIV who was CMV-seropositive. The sample was CD4+ T cells sorted from PBMCs after roughly 20-hour stimulation, taken from a patient who received antiretroviral therapy. The chain has TRBV7-3 and TRBJ2-1; possible D gene TRBD1, 6 bases. The CDR3 DNA follows: TGTGCCAGCAGCTTACAGGGGAGCTCCTACAATGAGCAGTTCTTC. It translates to CASSLQGSSYNEQFF.